In its sample, the clone carrying this T cell receptor (beta chain) was seen many times. V was clipped by 5 bases and J by 5 bases; unmatched bases: 10. The CDR3 consists of 14 residues. Per the germline V gene, CDR1 is DFQATT and CDR2 is SNEGSKA (reference sequence). This specimen belongs to a study of T-cell reconstitution after alpha-beta-depleted transplantation in children. During its preparation, the TCRbeta library received unique molecular identifiers. TCRdb redid the calling of the PCR reads with MiXCR, one entry per CDR3 protein. The data show a few hundred thousand distinct CDR3 sequences, approximately 9% seen once.

The TCR was taken from a human donor who donated a stem cell graft to a child with acute lymphoblastic leukemia. V gene TRBV20-1 combines with J gene TRBJ2-3; TRBD2 matches 7 bases. The sample in question was PBMCs from the stem cell graft donor, obtained from the stem cell graft. The CDR3 DNA sequence: TGCAGTGCTGTCTCGGGGGGACCCCAAGATACGCAGTATTTT. It yields the protein CSAVSGGPQDTQYF.